These 4 T cell receptor beta chains originate from one sample sequenced in a study of T cell clonality in common variable immunodeficiency. Profiling relied on immunoSEQ multiplex PCR, and the TCRdb table lists in-frame clones only, not all of them. The sample includes 25,000 to 35,000 clones, none of them occurring once. The sample was peripheral blood mononuclear cells. These receptors were obtained from a person between 18 and 69 years old in good health.

This clone was seen ten or more times. The read gets to within 3 residues of the CDR3 end, and the germline J gene fills in the rest. This chain uses TRBV7-9 with TRBJ2-1, with no clear D. The CDR3 runs to 15 residues. The germline gives CDR1 SEHNR, CDR2 FQNEAQ (reference sequence). Between the trimmed V and J ends, which lost 2 bases and 4 bases, there was a span of 12 bases. The CDR3 sequence is CASSLNRLDYNEQFF. The CDR3 DNA, read in part, is TGTGCCAGCAGCTTAAACCGTCTAGATTACAATGAG.

This clone was detected many times. Read data end 3 residues before the CDR3 end; the end is taken from the germline J gene. J is TRBJ2-5 and V is TRBV5-4, with 8 bases fitting TRBD2. The CDR3 has 15 amino acids. V gave up 2 bases and J gave up 7 bases; unmatched junction bases: 10. Germline CDR1 is SGHNT and CDR2 is YYREEE (reference sequence). The sequenced part of the CDR3 DNA is TGTGCCAGCAGCTTACGGGGGGGACAAGAAGGGACC. This codes for CASSLRGGQEGT. The whole CDR3 reads CASSLRGGQEGTQYF.

As concerns this clone: The CDR3 goes on 3 residues after the read ends, and that part is filled in from the germline J gene. The chain uses TRBV11-2 and TRBJ1-1; maybe TRBD1 (5 bases). Germline CDR1 reads SGHAT; CDR2 reads FQNNGV. This CDR3 contains 15 residues. Between the trimmed V and J ends, which lost 1 base and 1 base, there was a span of 10 bases. Partial CDR3 DNA: TGTGCCAGCAGCTTAGGGCCAGGGTGGAACACTGAA. Protein product: CASSLGPGWNTE. The CDR3 reads in full as CASSLGPGWNTEAFF.

This clone was detected many times. The read terminates 3 residues before the CDR3 end, so the remaining end is supplied by the germline J gene. V is TRBV7-8 and J is TRBJ2-1, with TRBD2 identical over 7 bases. J was trimmed by 6 bases and V by 5 bases; bases with no gene match: 4. The CDR3 loop spans 13 amino acids. Germline V CDR1 and CDR2: SGHVS, FQNEAQ. CDR3 DNA (partial): TGTGCCAGCAGCCCAGGGACTATCAATGAG. This gives the protein CASSPGTINE. The complete CDR3 reads CASSPGTINEQFF.